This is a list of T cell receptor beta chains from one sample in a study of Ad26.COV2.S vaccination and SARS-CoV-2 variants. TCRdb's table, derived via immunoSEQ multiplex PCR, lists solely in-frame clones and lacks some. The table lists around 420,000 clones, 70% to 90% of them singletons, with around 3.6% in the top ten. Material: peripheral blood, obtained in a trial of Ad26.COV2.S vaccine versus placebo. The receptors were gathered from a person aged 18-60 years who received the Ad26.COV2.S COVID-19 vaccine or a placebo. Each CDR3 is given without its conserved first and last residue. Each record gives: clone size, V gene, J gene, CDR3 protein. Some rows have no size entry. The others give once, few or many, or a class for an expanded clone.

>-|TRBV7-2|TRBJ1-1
ASSSTGAMNTEAF
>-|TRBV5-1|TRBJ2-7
ASSLFHHEQY
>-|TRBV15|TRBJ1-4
ATSTGAVGKLF
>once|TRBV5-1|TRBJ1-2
ASSSQTGNGYT
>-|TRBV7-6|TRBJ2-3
ASSKGTGGTDTQY
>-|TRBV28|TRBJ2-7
ASREDRMSSYEQY
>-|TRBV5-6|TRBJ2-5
ASSPGHGVGETQY
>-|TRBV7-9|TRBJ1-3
ASSPQGSSGAVGNTIY
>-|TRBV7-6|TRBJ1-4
ASRPTGIANEKLF
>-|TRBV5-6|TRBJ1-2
ASSLTGNGYT
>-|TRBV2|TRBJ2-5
ASSEASGGLGTQY
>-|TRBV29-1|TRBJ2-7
SVELADDYEQY
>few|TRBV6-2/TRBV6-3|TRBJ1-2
ASSYGTGGGYT
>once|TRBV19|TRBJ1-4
ASDRGRRSTNEKLF
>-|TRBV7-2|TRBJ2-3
ASSPQGGNADTQY
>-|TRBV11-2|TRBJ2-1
ASSLGQGSLTYNEQF
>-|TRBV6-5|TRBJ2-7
ASSYLSGGILYEQY
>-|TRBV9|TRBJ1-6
ASSVGRTAGSPLH
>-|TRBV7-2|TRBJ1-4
ASSWTGTGFSREKLF
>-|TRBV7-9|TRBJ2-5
ASSLRRTQETQY
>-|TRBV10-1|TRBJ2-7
ASADGGVQY
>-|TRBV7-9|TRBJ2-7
ASSPGGTYSYEQY
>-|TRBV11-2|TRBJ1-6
ASSLGDDREGSLH
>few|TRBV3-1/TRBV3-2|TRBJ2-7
ASSPSNIDRISYEQY
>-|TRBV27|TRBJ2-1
ASSEAGTKYNEQF
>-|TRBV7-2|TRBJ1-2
ASSPRQAPGYGYT